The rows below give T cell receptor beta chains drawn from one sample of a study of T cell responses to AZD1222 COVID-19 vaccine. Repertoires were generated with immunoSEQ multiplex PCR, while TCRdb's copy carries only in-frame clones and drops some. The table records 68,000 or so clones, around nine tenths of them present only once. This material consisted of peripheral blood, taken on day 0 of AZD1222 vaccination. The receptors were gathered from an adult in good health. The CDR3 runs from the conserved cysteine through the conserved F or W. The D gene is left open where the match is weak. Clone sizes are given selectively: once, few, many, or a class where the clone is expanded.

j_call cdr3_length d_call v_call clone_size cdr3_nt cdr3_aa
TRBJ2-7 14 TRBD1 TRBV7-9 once TGTGCCAGCAGCGCCACGGACAGGGGAGACGAGCAGTACTTC CASSATDRGDEQYF
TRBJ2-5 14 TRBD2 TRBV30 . TGTGCCTTGAAAGGAGCGGGGCACCAAGAGACCCAGTACTTC CALKGAGHQETQYF
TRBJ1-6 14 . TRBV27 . TGTGCCAGCAGAGTGCGAGGGGGTAATTCACCCCTCCACTTT CASRVRGGNSPLHF
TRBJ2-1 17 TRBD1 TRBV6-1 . TGTGCCAGCAGTGAAGCCCACGGACAGGGGTTTTGGGATGAGCAGTTCTTC CASSEAHGQGFWDEQFF
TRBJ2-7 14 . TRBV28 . TGTGCCAGCAGTTTGAATCTAGCCGCCTACGAGCAGTACTTC CASSLNLAAYEQYF
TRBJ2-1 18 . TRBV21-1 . TGTGCCAGCAGCAAAGGACTGGGTAGCGGGAGGGCGAGCAATGAGCAGTTCTTC CASSKGLGSGRASNEQFF
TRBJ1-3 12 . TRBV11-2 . TGTGCCAGCAGCTTACAGCGAAACACCATATATTTT CASSLQRNTIYF
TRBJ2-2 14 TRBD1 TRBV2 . TGTGCCAGCAGTGAAAAGGGGGCCACCGGGGAGCTGTTTTTT CASSEKGATGELFF
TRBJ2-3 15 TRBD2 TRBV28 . TGTGCCAGCAGTGGCGGCGGGAGTCTAGGGCATACGCAGTATTTT CASSGGGSLGHTQYF
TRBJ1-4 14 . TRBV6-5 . TGTGCCAGCAGTTACTATCGGGGAATCGAAAAACTGTTTTTT CASSYYRGIEKLFF
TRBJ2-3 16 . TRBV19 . TGTGCCAGTAGGTTCCGGGCCTCCTCTGTCACAGATACGCAGTATTTT CASRFRASSVTDTQYF
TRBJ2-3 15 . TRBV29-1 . TGCAGCGTTGTACCCTCTGAACAAGGAACAGATACGCAGTATTTT CSVVPSEQGTDTQYF
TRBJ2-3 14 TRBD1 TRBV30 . TGTGCCTGGAGTGGGACAGGGGGCGCAGATACGCAGTATTTT CAWSGTGGADTQYF
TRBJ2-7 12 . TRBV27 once TGTGCCAGCACCCAGACTGGAGGGGAGCAGTACTTC CASTQTGGEQYF
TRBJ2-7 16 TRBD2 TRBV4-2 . TGTGCCAGCAGCCAAGAACGAACTAGCGGGGTATACGAGCAGTACTTC CASSQERTSGVYEQYF
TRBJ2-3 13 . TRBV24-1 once TGTGCCACCAGTGTGGATGGGACAGATACGCAGTATTTT CATSVDGTDTQYF
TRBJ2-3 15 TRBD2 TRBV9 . TGTGCCAGCAGCCCCCTAGCGGGAGAGGCAGATACGCAGTATTTT CASSPLAGEADTQYF
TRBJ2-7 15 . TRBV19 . TGTGCCAGTAGTCCCGAGAGGGGCCTCTTACGAGAGCAGTACTTC CASSPERGLLREQYF
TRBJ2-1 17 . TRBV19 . TGTGCCAGTAGTCTCGGCCGTCGCGGACAAAGCTACAATGAGCAGTTCTTC CASSLGRRGQSYNEQFF
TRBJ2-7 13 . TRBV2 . TGTGCCAGCTTGAACGGTAATACGGTCGAGCAGTACTTC CASLNGNTVEQYF
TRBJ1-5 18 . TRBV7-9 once TGTGCCAGCAGCATGACAGGCCCCTATCCGTATAGCAATCAGCCCCAGCATTTT CASSMTGPYPYSNQPQHF
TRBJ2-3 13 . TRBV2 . TGTGCCCTGGGGGGTAGGAGCACAGATACGCAGTATTTT CALGGRSTDTQYF
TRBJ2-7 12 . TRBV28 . TGTGCCAGCAGTGTAAGGGGTGGCGAGCAGTACTTC CASSVRGGEQYF
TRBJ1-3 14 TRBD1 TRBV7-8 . TGTGCCAGCAGCTTTGGACAGGGAGGAAACACCATATATTTT CASSFGQGGNTIYF
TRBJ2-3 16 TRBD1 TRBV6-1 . TGTGCCAGCAGTGAAGGGACAGGGACAACTTCAGATACGCAGTATTTT CASSEGTGTTSDTQYF
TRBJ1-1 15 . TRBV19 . TGTGCCAGTAGTTTATGGGCCGGGGGTTGGGCTGAAGCTTTCTTT CASSLWAGGWAEAFF
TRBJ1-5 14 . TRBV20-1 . TGCAGTGCTAGTTACCCCAGGGGCAATCAGCCCCAGCATTTT CSASYPRGNQPQHF
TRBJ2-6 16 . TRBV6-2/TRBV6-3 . TGTGCCAGCAGTTACTTGGGGTTCTCTGGGGCCAACGTCCTGACTTTC CASSYLGFSGANVLTF
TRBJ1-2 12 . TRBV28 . TGTGCCAGCAGTTTAGGTGGGGGGGGCTACACCTTC CASSLGGGGYTF
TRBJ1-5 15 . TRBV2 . TGTGCCAGCAGTCCGACAGAGCATAGCAATCAGCCCCAGCATTTT CASSPTEHSNQPQHF
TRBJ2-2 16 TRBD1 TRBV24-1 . TGTGCCACCAGTGATTTGGGACAGGGTATCACCGGGGAGCTGTTTTTT CATSDLGQGITGELFF
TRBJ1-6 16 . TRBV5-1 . TGCGCCAGCAGCTTGGAACAGGGATCCTATAATTCACCCCTCCACTTT CASSLEQGSYNSPLHF
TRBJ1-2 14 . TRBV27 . TGTGCCAGCAGTTTCGGGCAAGCCGACTATGGCTACACCTTC CASSFGQADYGYTF
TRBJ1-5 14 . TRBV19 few TGTGCCAGTAAGGGCAGGGAGAGCAATCAGCCCCAGCATTTT CASKGRESNQPQHF
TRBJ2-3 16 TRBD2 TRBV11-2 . TGTGCCAGCAGCACCAGACTAGCCGGGAGCACAGATACGCAGTATTTT CASSTRLAGSTDTQYF
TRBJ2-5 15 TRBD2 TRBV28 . TGTGCCAGCAGTTTAGCGGGAGGGCTGGGAGAGACCCAGTACTTC CASSLAGGLGETQYF
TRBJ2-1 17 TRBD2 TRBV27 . TGTGCCAGCAGTTTAGCAGCGGGAGGGCTCATGAACAATGAGCAGTTCTTC CASSLAAGGLMNNEQFF
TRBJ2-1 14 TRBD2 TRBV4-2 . TGTGCCAGCAGCCAAGCTCCTGGCGGGGGTGAGCAGTTCTTC CASSQAPGGGEQFF
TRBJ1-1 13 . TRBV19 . TGTGCCAGTAGCCAGGAGTTTGACACTGAAGCTTTCTTT CASSQEFDTEAFF
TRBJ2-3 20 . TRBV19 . TGTGCCAGTAGTAGCTCCTCGGGACAGCCGGGATTAGCGGTGACAGATACGCAGTATTTT CASSSSSGQPGLAVTDTQYF
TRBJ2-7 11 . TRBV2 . TGTGCCAGCAGCAGGCAGGGCGAGCAGTACTTC CASSRQGEQYF
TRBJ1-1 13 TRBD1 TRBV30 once TGTGCCTGGTCAGGGGGCCAGAACACTGAAGCTTTCTTT CAWSGGQNTEAFF
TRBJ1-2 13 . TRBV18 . TGTGCCAGCTCACCACGGACAGCATCAGGCTACACCTTC CASSPRTASGYTF
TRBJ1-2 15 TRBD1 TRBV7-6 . TGTGCCAGCAGCTTGACACAGGGGAGAAACTATGGCTACACCTTC CASSLTQGRNYGYTF
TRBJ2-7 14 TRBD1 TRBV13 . TGTGCCAGCAGCGGACAGGGTGTCGCCTACGAGCAGTACTTC CASSGQGVAYEQYF
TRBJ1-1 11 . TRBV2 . TGTGCCAGCAGAAGGACAGCTGAAGCTTTCTTT CASRRTAEAFF
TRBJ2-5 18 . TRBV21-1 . TGTGCCAGCAGCATCCAAGGACTAGCGGGACCCTCCGGGGAGACCCAGTACTTC CASSIQGLAGPSGETQYF
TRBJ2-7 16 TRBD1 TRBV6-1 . TGTGCCAGCAGTGAAAGGGCCCCGGGACAGGGGCCCGAGCAGTACTTC CASSERAPGQGPEQYF
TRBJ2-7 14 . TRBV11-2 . TGTGCCAGCAGCTTCAACAGGGTCGGCTACGAGCAGTACTTC CASSFNRVGYEQYF
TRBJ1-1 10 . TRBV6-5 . TGTGCCAGCTTTGGGACTGAAGCTTTCTTT CASFGTEAFF
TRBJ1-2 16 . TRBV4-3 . TGCGCCAGCAGCCAAGATTCGGGCAGGGAGGGCTATGGCTACACCTTC CASSQDSGREGYGYTF
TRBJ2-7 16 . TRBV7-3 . TGTGCCAGCAGCTACTCTCGGACCGTTAGGGACTACGAGCAGTACTTC CASSYSRTVRDYEQYF
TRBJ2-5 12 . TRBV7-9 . TGTGCCAGCAGCTTAGGGCCGGAGACCCAGTACTTC CASSLGPETQYF
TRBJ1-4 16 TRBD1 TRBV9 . TGTGCCAGCAGCGTGGGAACAGGGGCGGCTAATGAAAAACTGTTTTTT CASSVGTGAANEKLFF